The T cell receptor (beta chain) under discussion was sequenced for a study of monozygotic twins with inflammatory bowel disease. Whole-study results and caveats: Repertoire similarity did not differ between concordant and discordant twins, possibly owing to limited power. Among T cells, the various subtypes were not distinguishable.

Blood was drawn once per donor, and each sample measured 2 to 2.5 ml. Blood samples, whole and unsorted for T cells, yielded the isolated total RNA. Each CDR3 protein gets one entry in TCRdb, which reprocessed the 5' RACE reads and gives no DNA. Recorded for this sample: 200,000 to 250,000 distinct CDR3 sequences. The germline V gene encodes CDR1 SGHAT and CDR2 FQNNGV. The CDR3 is 14 amino acids. Turning to this clonotype: Its matching antigen is unknown.

This rearrangement joins TRBV11-2 to TRBJ1-6; TCRdb selects TRBD1, and the lack of DNA leaves this call unchecked. The sample consisted of blood. The source is a human donor with ulcerative colitis or Crohn's disease, or a healthy co-twin of an affected twin (not recorded which). The CDR3 protein is CASSSGQGTSPLHF.